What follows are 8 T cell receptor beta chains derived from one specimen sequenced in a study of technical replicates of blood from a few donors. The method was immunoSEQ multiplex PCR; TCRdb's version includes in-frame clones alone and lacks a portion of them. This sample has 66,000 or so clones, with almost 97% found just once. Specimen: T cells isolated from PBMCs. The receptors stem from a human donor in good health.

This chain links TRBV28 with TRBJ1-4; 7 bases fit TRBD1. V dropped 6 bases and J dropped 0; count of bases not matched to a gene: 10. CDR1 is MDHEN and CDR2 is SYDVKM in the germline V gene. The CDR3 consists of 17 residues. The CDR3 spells CASRSGGRGATNEKLFF. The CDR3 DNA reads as TGTGCCAGCAGGTCAGGGGGTCGAGGCGCAACTAATGAAAAACTGTTTTTT.

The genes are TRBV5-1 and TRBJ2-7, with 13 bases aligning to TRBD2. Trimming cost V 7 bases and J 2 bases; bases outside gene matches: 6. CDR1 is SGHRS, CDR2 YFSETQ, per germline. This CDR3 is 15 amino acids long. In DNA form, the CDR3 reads TGCGCCAGCGGCACTGGGACTAGCGGGACCTACGAGCAGTACTTC. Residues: CASGTGTSGTYEQYF. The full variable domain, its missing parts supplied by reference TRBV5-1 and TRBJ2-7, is KAGVTQTPRYLIKTRGQQVTLSCSPISGHRSVSWYQQTPGQGLQFLFEYFSETQRNKGNFPGRFSGRQFSNSRSEMNVSTLELGDSALYLCASGTGTSGTYEQYFGPGTRLTVT.

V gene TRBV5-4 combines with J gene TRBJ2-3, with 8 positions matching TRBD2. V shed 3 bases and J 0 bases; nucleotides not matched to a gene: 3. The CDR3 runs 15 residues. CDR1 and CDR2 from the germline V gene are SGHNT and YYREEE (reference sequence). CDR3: CASSSGGASTDTQYF. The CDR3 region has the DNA TGTGCCAGCAGCTCCGGGGGGGCTAGCACAGATACGCAGTATTTT.

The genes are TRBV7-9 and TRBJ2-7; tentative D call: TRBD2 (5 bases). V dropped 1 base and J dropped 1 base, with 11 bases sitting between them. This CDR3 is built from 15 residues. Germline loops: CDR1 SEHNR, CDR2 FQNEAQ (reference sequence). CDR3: CASSLGSSLSYEQYF. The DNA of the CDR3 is TGTGCCAGCAGCTTAGGGTCTAGCCTTTCCTACGAGCAGTACTTC.

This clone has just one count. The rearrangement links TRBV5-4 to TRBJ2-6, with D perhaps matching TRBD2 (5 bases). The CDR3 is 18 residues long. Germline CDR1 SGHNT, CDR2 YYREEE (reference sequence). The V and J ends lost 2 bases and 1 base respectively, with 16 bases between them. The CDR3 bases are TGTGCCAGCAGCTTCCTACTTCTAGGACTGTCTGGGGCCAACGTCCTGACTTTC. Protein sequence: CASSFLLLGLSGANVLTF.

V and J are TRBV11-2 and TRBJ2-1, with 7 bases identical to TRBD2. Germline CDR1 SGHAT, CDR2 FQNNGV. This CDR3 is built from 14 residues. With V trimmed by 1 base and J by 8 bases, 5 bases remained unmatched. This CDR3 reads CASSLASGGHEQFF. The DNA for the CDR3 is TGTGCCAGCAGCTTAGCGTCGGGGGGACATGAGCAGTTCTTC.

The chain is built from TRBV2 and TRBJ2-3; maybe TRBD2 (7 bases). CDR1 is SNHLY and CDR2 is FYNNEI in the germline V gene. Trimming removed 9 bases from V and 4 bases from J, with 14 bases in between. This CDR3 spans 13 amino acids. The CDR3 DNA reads TGTGCCAGAAGGGGGGGCGGCTCAGATACGCAGTATTTT. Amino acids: CARRGGGSDTQYF.

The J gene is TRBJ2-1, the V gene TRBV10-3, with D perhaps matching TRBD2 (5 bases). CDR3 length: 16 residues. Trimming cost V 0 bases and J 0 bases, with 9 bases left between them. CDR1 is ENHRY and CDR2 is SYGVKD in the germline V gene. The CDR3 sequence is CAISESVSGSYNEQFF. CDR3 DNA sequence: TGTGCCATCAGTGAGTCTGTCAGCGGCTCCTACAATGAGCAGTTCTTC.